The 3 T cell receptor beta chains reported below all come from one sample, sequenced in a study of cytomegalovirus exposure and HLA in healthy donors. PCR amplification relied on 60 Vbeta primers (plus 13 Jbeta primers). Sequencing used immunoSEQ multiplex PCR; TCRdb keeps in-frame clones, though not all of them. The sample lists about 100,000 clones, about 70% occurring once. Sequences were obtained from PBMCs. The receptors originated from a woman under 30 in good health and CMV-seropositive.

This clone was seen a handful of times. The genes are TRBV10-2 and TRBJ2-7; TRBD1 matches 8 bases. CDR1 and CDR2 from the germline V gene are WSHSY and SAAADI. The V gene end was trimmed by 5 bases and the J gene end by 6 bases; junction bases not matched to a gene: 3. CDR3 length: 12 amino acids. Here the CDR3 reads CASSRTGPEQYF. As DNA, the CDR3 is TGCGCCAGCAGTAGGACAGGGCCCGAGCAGTACTTC.

The chain combines TRBV7-2 with TRBJ2-6; D gene unclear. This CDR3 comprises 15 residues. Trimming shortened V by 1 base and J by 0 bases, and 4 bases separated the two germline ends. Germline assignment: CDR1 SGHTA and CDR2 FQGNSA. The CDR3 bases are TGTGCCAGCAGCTTAGACAACTCTGGGGCCAACGTCCTGACTTTC. It encodes CASSLDNSGANVLTF. The entire variable domain, with the rest obtained from reference TRBV7-2 and TRBJ2-6, is as follows: GAGVSQSPSNKVTEKGKDVELRCDPISGHTALYWYRQSLGQGLEFLIYFQGNSAPDKSGLPSDRFSAERTGGSVSTLTIQRTQQEDSAVYLCASSLDNSGANVLTFGAGSRLTVL.

The sample holds one count of this clone. Compared with germline, one end of the junction differs, possibly owing to a read error. The gene calls are TRBV9 and TRBJ1-1; 10 bases line up with TRBD1. The V gene's germline CDR1 is SGDLS and CDR2 YYNGEE. The CDR3 consists of 15 residues. DNA for the CDR3: TGTGCCAGCAGCGTAGAGTCGACAGGGGGCGCGAGTTTGGGATTT. Encoded protein: CASSVESTGGASLGF.